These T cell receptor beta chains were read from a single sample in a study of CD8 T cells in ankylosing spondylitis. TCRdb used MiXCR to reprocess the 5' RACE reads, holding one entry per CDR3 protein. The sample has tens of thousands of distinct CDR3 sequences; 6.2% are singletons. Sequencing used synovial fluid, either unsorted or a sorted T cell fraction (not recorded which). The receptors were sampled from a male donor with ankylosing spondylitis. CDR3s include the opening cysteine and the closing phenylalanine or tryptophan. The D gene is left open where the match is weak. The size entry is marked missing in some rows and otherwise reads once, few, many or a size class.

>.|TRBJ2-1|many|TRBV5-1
CASSLRGYEQFF
TGCGCCAGCAGCTTGAGGGGGTATGAGCAGTTCTTC
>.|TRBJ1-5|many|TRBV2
CASSLAQDTTQHF
TGTGCCAGCAGCCTCGCGCAGGATACGACCCAGCATTTT
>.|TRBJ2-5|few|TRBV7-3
CASSSMVQETQYF
TGTGCCAGCAGCTCAATGGTTCAAGAGACCCAGTACTTC
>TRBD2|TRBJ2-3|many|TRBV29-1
CSVARRELSSTDTQYF
TGCAGCGTTGCCCGGCGGGAGCTTTCTAGCACAGATACGCAGTATTTT
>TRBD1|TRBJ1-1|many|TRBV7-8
CASSYGQDSEAFF
TGTGCCAGCAGTTATGGACAGGATTCTGAAGCTTTCTTT
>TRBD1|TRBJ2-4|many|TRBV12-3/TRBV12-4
CASRPQGVDIQYF
TGTGCCAGCAGGCCACAGGGGGTTGACATTCAGTACTTC
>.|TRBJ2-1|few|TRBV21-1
CASSNPGQGTYNEQFF
TGTGCCAGCAGCAACCCGGGACAGGGAACCTACAATGAGCAGTTCTTC
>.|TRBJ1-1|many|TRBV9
CASSFTGNTEAFF
TGTGCCAGCAGCTTTACAGGAAACACTGAAGCTTTCTTT
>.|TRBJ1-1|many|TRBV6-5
CASSYGRRMNTEAFF
TGTGCCAGCAGTTACGGTCGTCGGATGAACACTGAAGCTTTCTTT
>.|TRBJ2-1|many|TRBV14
CASSQSVWGFYNEQFF
TGTGCCAGCAGCCAAAGTGTATGGGGCTTCTACAATGAGCAGTTCTTC
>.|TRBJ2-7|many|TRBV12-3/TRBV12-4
CASTQGGYEQYF
TGTGCCAGCACCCAGGGGGGCTACGAGCAGTACTTC
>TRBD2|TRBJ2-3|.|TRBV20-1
CSARVATGGAQYF
TGCAGTGCTAGAGTGGCTACGGGGGGGGCGCAGTATTTT
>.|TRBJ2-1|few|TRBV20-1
CCAIFRAPSKGDEQFF
TGCTGTGCTATTTTCAGGGCGCCCTCCAAGGGGGATGAGCAGTTCTTC
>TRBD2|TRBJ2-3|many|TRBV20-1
CSALPGGLGTDTQYF
TGCAGTGCTCTTCCGGGGGGACTTGGCACAGATACGCAGTATTTT
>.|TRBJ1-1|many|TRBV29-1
CSGQEIEAFF
TGCAGCGGCCAGGAAATAGAAGCTTTCTTT
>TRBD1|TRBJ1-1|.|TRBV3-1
CASSLRQGLSEDSF
TGTGCCAGCAGCCTCAGACAGGGACTGTCTGAAGATTCCTTT
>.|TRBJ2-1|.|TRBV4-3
CASSQGIGWETYNEQFF
TGCGCCAGCAGCCAAGGAATAGGGTGGGAAACCTACAATGAGCAGTTCTTC
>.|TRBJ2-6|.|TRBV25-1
CASSEGRSSGANVLTF
TGTGCCAGCAGTGAAGGTAGATCCTCTGGGGCCAACGTCCTGACTTTC
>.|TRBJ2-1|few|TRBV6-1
CASSDIRGAYNEQFF
TGTGCCAGCAGTGACATACGCGGGGCCTACAATGAGCAGTTCTTC
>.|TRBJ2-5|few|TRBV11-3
CASSLDRGETQYF
TGTGCCAGCAGCTTGGATAGGGGGGAGACCCAGTACTTC
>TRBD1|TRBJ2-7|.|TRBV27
CASREGQGLSYEQYF
TGTGCCAGCAGGGAGGGACAGGGGTTATCCTACGAGCAGTACTTC
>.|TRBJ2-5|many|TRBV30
CAWSVKGLQETQYF
TGTGCCTGGAGTGTAAAGGGGCTACAAGAGACCCAGTACTTC
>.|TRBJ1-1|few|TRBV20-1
CSAPRMGVDTEAFF
TGCAGTGCTCCCCGAATGGGGGTGGACACTGAAGCTTTCTTT
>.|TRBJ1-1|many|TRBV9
CASSHTGENTEAFF
TGTGCCAGCAGCCATACCGGGGAGAACACTGAAGCTTTCTTT
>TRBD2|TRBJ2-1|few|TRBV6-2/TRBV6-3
CASSYRASGTYNEQFF
TGTGCCAGCAGTTACAGGGCTAGCGGGACCTACAATGAGCAGTTCTTC
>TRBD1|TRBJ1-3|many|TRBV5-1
CASSLGLGGNGAIYF
TGCGCCAGCAGCTTGGGTCTAGGGGGCAACGGCGCCATATATTTT
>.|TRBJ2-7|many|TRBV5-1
CASSSQLLGSEQYF
TGCGCCAGCAGCTCCCAATTACTAGGATCCGAGCAGTACTTC
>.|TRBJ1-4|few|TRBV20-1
CSALRQGGANEKLFF
TGCAGTGCCCTACGTCAAGGCGGGGCTAATGAAAAACTGTTTTTT
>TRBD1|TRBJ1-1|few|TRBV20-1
CSTPGTGAYLMNTEAFF
TGCAGTACCCCCGGGACAGGGGCCTACTTAATGAACACTGAAGCTTTCTTT
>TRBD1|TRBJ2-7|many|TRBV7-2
CASSLARGPREQYF
TGTGCCAGCAGCTTAGCCAGGGGGCCTCGCGAGCAGTACTTC
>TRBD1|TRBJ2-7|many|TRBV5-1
CASSHGQGAAYEQYF
TGCGCCAGCAGCCACGGACAGGGGGCGGCCTACGAGCAGTACTTC
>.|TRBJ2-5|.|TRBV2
CASSDGGGRETQYF
TGTGCCAGCAGTGACGGGGGAGGAAGAGAGACCCAGTACTTC
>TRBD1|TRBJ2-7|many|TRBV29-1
CGGGTGTFGEQYF
TGCGGAGGGGGGACAGGGACTTTTGGCGAGCAGTACTTC
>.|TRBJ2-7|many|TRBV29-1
CSVGQGGASYEQYF
TGCAGCGTTGGTCAAGGGGGGGCCTCCTACGAGCAGTACTTC
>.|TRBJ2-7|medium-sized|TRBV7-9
CASSLSQGLYEQYF
TGTGCCAGCAGCTTATCACAGGGACTCTACGAGCAGTACTTC
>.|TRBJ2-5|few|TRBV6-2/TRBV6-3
CASSYLFETQYF
TGTGCCAGCAGTTATCTATTTGAGACCCAGTACTTC
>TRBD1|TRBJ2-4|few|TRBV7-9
CASSAGTEINIQYF
TGTGCCAGCAGCGCCGGGACAGAAATTAACATTCAGTACTTC
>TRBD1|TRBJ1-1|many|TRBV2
CASRGPGTGANMNTEAFF
TGTGCCAGCAGGGGTCCCGGGACAGGGGCCAATATGAACACTGAAGCTTTCTTT
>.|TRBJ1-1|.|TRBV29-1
CSGGHRGTEAFF
TGCAGCGGGGGACACCGGGGCACTGAAGCTTTCTTT
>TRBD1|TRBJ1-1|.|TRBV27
CASSPRTGPNTEAFF
TGTGCCAGCAGTCCCAGGACAGGACCTAACACTGAAGCTTTCTTT
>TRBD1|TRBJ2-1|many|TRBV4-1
CASSQDIVRQGVLSSYNEQFF
TGCGCCAGCAGCCAAGATATAGTAAGACAGGGGGTCTTAAGCTCCTACAATGAGCAGTTCTTC
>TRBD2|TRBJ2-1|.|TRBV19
CASSQTSGTNNEQFF
TGTGCCAGTAGTCAGACTAGCGGGACCAACAATGAGCAGTTCTTC
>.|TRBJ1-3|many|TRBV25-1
CASLSSGNTIYF
TGTGCCAGCCTATCATCCGGAAACACCATATATTTT
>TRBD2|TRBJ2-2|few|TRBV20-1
CSARTSGRAAGELFF
TGCAGTGCTCGGACTAGCGGGAGGGCCGCCGGGGAGCTGTTTTTT